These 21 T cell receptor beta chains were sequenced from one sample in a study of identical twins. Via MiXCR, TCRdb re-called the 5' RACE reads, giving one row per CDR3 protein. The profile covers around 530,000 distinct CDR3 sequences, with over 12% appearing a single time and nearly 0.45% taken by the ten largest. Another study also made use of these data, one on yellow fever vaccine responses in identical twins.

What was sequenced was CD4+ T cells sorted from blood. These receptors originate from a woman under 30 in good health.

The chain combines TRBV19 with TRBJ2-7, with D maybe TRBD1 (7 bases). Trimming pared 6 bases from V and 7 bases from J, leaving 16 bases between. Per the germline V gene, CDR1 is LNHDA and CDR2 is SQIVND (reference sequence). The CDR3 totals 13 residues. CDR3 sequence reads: CASSAGGSGEQYF. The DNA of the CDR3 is TGTGCCAGTAGCGCAGGGGGGTCGGGAGAGCAGTACTTC.

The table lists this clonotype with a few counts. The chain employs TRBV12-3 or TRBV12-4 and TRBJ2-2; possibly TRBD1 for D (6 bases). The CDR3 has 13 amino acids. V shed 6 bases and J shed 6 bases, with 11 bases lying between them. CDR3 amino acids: CASRYRDPGELFF. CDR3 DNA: TGTGCCAGCAGGTACAGGGATCCCGGGGAGCTGTTTTTT.

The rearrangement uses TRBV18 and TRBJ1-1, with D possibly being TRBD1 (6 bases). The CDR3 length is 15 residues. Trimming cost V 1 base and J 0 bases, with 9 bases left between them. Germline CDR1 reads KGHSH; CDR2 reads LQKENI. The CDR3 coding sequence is TGTGCCAGCTCACCACTCAGGGGTATGAACACTGAAGCTTTCTTT. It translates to CASSPLRGMNTEAFF.

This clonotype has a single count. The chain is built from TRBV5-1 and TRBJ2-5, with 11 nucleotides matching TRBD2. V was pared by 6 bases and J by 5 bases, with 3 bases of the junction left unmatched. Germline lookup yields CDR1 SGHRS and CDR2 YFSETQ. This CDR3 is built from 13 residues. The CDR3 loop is CASTTSGVETQYF. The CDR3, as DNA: TGCGCCAGCACGACTAGCGGGGTGGAGACCCAGTACTTC.

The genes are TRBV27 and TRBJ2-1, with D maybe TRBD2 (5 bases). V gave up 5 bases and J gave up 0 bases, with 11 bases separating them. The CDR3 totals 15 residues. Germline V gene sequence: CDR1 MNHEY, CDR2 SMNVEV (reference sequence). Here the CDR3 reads CASSITRSSYNEQFF. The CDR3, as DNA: TGTGCCAGCAGTATAACTAGGAGCTCCTACAATGAGCAGTTCTTC.

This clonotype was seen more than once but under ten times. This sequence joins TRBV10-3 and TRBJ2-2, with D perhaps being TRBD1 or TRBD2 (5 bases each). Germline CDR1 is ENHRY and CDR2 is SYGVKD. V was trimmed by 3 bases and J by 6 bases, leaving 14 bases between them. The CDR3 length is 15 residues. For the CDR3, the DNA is TGTGCCATCAGTGAAAGGGACGTTAGAGCCGGGGAGCTGTTTTTT. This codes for CAISERDVRAGELFF.

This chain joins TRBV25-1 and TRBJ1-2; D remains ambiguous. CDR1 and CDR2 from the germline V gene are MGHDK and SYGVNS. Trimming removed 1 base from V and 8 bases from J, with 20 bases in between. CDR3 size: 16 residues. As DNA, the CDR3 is TGTGCCAGCAGTGAATCGGGCAGGACCTCTTCTATGGGCTACACCTTC. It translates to CASSESGRTSSMGYTF.

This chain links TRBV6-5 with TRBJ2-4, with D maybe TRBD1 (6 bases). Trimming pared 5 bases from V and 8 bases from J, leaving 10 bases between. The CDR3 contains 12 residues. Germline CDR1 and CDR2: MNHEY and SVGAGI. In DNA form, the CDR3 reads TGTGCCAGCAGTAACAGGGCGGACATTCAGTACTTC. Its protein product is CASSNRADIQYF.

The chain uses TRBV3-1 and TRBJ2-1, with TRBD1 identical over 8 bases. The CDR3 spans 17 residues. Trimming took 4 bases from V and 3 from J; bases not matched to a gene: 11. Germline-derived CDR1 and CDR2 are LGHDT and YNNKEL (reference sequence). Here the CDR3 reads CASSRSDRGPLYNEQFF. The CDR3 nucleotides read TGTGCCAGCAGCCGATCCGACAGGGGACCACTCTACAATGAGCAGTTCTTC.

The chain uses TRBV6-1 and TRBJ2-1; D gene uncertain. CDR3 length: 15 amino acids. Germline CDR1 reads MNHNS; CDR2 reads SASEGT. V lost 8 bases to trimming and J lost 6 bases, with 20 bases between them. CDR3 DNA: TGTGCCAGCTCTGGGGATCGGATAGAAGGCAATGAGCAGTTCTTC. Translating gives CASSGDRIEGNEQFF.

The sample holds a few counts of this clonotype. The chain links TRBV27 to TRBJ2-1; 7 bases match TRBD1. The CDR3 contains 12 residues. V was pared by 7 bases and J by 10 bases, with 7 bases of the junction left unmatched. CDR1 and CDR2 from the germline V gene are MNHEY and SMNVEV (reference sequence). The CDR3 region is CASTPWTGEQFF. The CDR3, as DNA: TGTGCCAGCACTCCCTGGACAGGCGAGCAGTTCTTC.

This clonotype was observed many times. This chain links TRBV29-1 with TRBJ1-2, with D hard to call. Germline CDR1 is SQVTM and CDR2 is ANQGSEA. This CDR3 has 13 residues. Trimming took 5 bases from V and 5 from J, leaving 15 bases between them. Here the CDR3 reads CSVFHGWTYGYTF. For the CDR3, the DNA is TGCAGCGTTTTTCACGGTTGGACTTATGGCTACACCTTC.

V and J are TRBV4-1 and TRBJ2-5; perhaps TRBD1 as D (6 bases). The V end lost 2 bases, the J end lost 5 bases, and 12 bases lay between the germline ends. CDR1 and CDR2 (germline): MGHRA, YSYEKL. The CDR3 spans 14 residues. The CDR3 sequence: CASSQSQGYETQYF. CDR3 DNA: TGCGCCAGCAGCCAATCGCAGGGGTACGAGACCCAGTACTTC.

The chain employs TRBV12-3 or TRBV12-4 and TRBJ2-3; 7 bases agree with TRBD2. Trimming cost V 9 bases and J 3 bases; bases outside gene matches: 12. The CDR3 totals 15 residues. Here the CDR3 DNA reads TGTGCCAGTAAAGGACTAGAGATTGCAACAGATACGCAGTATTTT. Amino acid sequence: CASKGLEIATDTQYF.

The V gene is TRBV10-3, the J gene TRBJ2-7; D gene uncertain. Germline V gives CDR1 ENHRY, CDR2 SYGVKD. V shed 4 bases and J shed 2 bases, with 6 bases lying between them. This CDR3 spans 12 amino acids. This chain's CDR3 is CAISGSTYEQYF. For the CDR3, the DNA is TGTGCCATCAGTGGGAGTACCTACGAGCAGTACTTC.

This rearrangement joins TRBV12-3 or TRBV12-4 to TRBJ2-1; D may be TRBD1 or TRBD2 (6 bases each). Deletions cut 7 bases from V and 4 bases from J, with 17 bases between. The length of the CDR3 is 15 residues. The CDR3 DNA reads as TGTGCCAGCAACCAAAGGGGGGTAGCTTACAATGAGCAGTTCTTC. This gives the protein CASNQRGVAYNEQFF.

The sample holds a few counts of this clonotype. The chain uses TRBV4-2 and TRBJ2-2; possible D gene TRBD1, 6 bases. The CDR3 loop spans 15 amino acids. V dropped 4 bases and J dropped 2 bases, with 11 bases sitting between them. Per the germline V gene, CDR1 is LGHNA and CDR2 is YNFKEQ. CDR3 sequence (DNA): TGTGCCAGCAGCCCCAGGGGACACAACACCGGGGAGCTGTTTTTT. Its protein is CASSPRGHNTGELFF.

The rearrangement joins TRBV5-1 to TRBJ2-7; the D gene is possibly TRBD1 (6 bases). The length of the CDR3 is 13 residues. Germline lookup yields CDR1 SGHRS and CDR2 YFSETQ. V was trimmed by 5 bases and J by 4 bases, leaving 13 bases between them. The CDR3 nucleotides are TGCGCCAGCAGTTTGAACCAGGGGTACGAGCAGTACTTC. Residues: CASSLNQGYEQYF.

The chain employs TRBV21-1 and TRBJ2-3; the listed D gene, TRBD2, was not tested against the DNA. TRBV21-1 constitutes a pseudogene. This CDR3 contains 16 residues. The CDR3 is CASSKGNGEGADTQYF. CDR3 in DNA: TGTGCCAGCAGCAAGGGTAACGGGGAGGGAGCAGATACGCAGTATTTT.

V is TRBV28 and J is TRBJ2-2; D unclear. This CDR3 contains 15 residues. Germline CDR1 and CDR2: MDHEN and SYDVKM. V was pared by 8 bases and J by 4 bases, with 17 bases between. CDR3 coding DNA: TGTGCCAGCTGCGCTGACCCCTCGGCCACCGGGGAGCTGTTTTTT. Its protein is CASCADPSATGELFF.

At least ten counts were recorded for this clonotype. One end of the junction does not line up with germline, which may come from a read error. The CDR3 protein is CASSLAGRSYNEQFF. The CDR3 DNA sequence: TGTGCCAGCAGCTTAGCGGGACGCTCCTACAATGAGCAGTTCTTC. V usage is TRBV5-1 and J usage is TRBJ2-1; 8 bases fit TRBD2. Germline V lookup: CDR1 SGHRS, CDR2 YFSETQ. The CDR3 has 15 amino acids.